These 32 T cell receptor beta chains share one sample of origin, sequenced in a study of response to subunit inactivated influenza vaccine. TCRdb reprocessed the RT-PCR reads via MiXCR and lists one record per CDR3 protein. The sample yields 600,000 to 850,000 distinct CDR3 sequences, 14% seen once. This specimen was PBMCs from blood, taken 14 days before vaccination. These receptors originate from a man aged 50 to 59 who received an inactivated influenza vaccine.

Many counts were recorded for this clonotype. The rearrangement links TRBV7-9 to TRBJ2-7, with TRBD2 matching over 11 bases. Trimming removed 0 bases from V and 7 bases from J; junction bases left unmatched: 8. CDR3 length: 16 amino acids. Germline CDR1 is SEHNR and CDR2 is FQNEAQ (reference sequence). This chain's CDR3 is CASSLATSGEAREQYF. The CDR3 coding sequence is TGTGCCAGCAGCTTAGCGACTAGCGGGGAAGCTAGAGAGCAGTACTTC.

This clonotype was counted between two and nine times. The chain uses TRBV7-2 and TRBJ1-4; D is uncertain. Trimming removed 1 base from V and 8 bases from J, with 14 bases in between. From germline, CDR1 is SGHTA and CDR2 FQGNSA. This CDR3 is 15 amino acids long. The CDR3, as DNA: TGTGCCAGCAGCTTAGTGGGGTTCCCAAAAGAAAAACTGTTTTTT. Translation: CASSLVGFPKEKLFF.

This clonotype was seen only a few times. The chain combines TRBV25-1 with TRBJ2-3; TRBD2 matches at 11 bases. The CDR3 is 16 residues long. Germline CDR1 and CDR2: MGHDK and SYGVNS. The trim removed 5 bases at V and 4 bases at J, leaving 8 bases unmatched. This CDR3 reads CASSPHSGGASDTQYF. The CDR3 DNA sequence: TGTGCCAGCAGTCCCCATAGCGGGGGGGCCTCAGATACGCAGTATTTT.

This clonotype was seen only a few times. J is TRBJ2-3 and V is TRBV20-1, with D tentatively TRBD2 (5 bases). This CDR3 has 15 residues. CDR1 and CDR2 from the germline V gene are DFQATT and SNEGSKA (reference sequence). Deletions cut 0 bases from V and 5 bases from J, with 15 bases between. This CDR3 is CSARDPAVARDTQYF. In DNA form, the CDR3 reads TGCAGTGCTAGAGATCCAGCGGTGGCGAGAGATACGCAGTATTTT.

This clonotype was seen only a few times. The chain has TRBV7-8 and TRBJ2-7; 9 bases line up with TRBD2. V was clipped by 0 bases and J by 0 bases; unmatched bases: 3. Looked up from germline, CDR1 is SGHVS and CDR2 is FQNEAQ. The CDR3 runs to 16 residues. CDR3 sequence reads: CASSLARLAASYEQYF. CDR3 sequence (DNA): TGTGCCAGCAGCTTAGCCCGACTAGCGGCCTCCTACGAGCAGTACTTC.

The V and J genes are TRBV7-9 and TRBJ1-4; 9 nucleotides match TRBD1. Unmatched junction bases numbered 4, after V lost 3 bases and J lost 8 bases. The CDR3 length is 14 residues. Germline CDR1 and CDR2: SEHNR and FQNEAQ (reference sequence). CDR3 nucleotide sequence: TGTGCCAGCAGCTTCGGGACAGGGAGGGAAAAACTGTTTTTT. Amino acids: CASSFGTGREKLFF.

A word on this clonotype: A much bigger clone sits one base away, suggesting this may be a read error. This is likely a read error, given that the CDR3 carries no conserved phenylalanine or tryptophan at its end. The V call is TRBV5-1, the J call TRBJ2-7; D is possibly TRBD1 or TRBD2 (5 bases each). The V gene lost 0 bases and the J gene lost 0 bases, with 7 bases spanning the gap. The CDR3 spans 14 residues. Germline CDR1 reads SGHRS; CDR2 reads YFSETQ. Here the CDR3 DNA reads TGCGCCAGCAGCTTGGCAGGGACCTCCTACGAGCAGTACCTC. This codes for CASSLAGTSYEQYL.

This clonotype was counted between two and nine times. The V call is TRBV7-2, the J call TRBJ1-1; 9 nucleotides match TRBD1. This CDR3 has 14 amino acids. Germline-derived CDR1 and CDR2 are SGHTA and FQGNSA. V trimming: 7 bases; J trimming: 4 bases; junction bases outside the gene matches: 7. The DNA of the CDR3 is TGTGCCAGCAACCACAGGGGGCTGGTCACTGAAGCTTTCTTT. It specifies CASNHRGLVTEAFF.

The genes are TRBV29-1 and TRBJ2-7, with D possibly being TRBD1 or TRBD2 (5 bases each). V lost 7 bases to trimming and J lost 2 bases, with 15 bases between them. This CDR3 contains 13 residues. Germline V CDR1 and CDR2: SQVTM, ANQGSEA. The CDR3 DNA follows: TGCAGCGCCAAACCGAGAGGGGCCTACGAGCAGTACTTC. This sequence encodes CSAKPRGAYEQYF.

The rearrangement joins TRBV20-1 to TRBJ1-2; D call uncertain. The CDR3 totals 14 residues. V was pared by 4 bases and J by 5 bases, with 17 bases between. Germline CDR1 reads DFQATT; CDR2 reads SNEGSKA (reference sequence). This chain's CDR3 is CSAIPAQKGYGYTF. The CDR3 nucleotides are TGCAGTGCTATACCGGCCCAGAAGGGTTATGGCTACACCTTC.

This clonotype appeared a few times. The rearrangement uses TRBV3-1 and TRBJ1-4; D unclear. Trimming took 4 bases from V and 0 from J, leaving 9 bases between them. The V gene's germline CDR1 is LGHDT and CDR2 YNNKEL (reference sequence). This CDR3 contains 15 residues. The CDR3 DNA is TGTGCCAGCAGCCCTACGCTCGCAACTAATGAAAAACTGTTTTTT. This sequence encodes CASSPTLATNEKLFF. Full variable domain (missing parts from reference TRBV3-1 and TRBJ1-4): DTAVSQTPKYLVTQMGNDKSIKCEQNLGHDTMYWYKQDSKKFLKIMFSYNNKELIINETVPNRFSPKSPDKAHLNLHINSLELGDSAVYFCASSPTLATNEKLFFGSGTQLSVL.

This chain links TRBV11-2 with TRBJ2-7; 8 bases fit TRBD1. The CDR3 runs 16 residues. CDR1 and CDR2 (germline): SGHAT, FQNNGV. Trimming cost V 6 bases and J 6 bases; bases outside gene matches: 16. The CDR3 sequence is CASRLSTGAKLGEQYF. Here the CDR3 DNA reads TGTGCCAGCAGGCTTTCGACAGGGGCTAAACTAGGCGAGCAGTACTTC.

The chain recombines TRBV12-3 or TRBV12-4 with TRBJ1-5; no reliable D call. This CDR3 is built from 14 residues. The V and J ends lost 7 bases and 1 base respectively, with 11 bases between them. DNA of the CDR3: TGTGCCAGCACTCTAACTGGAAGCAATCAGCCCCAGCATTTT. Translating it yields CASTLTGSNQPQHF.

The chain couples TRBV15 to TRBJ2-1; TRBD2 might be the D (6 bases). Trimming took 0 bases from V and 2 from J, leaving 17 bases between them. Per germline, CDR1 LNHNV and CDR2 YYDKDF (reference sequence). The CDR3 consists of 18 residues. CDR3 loop: CATSRDRGAGWAYNEQFF. The CDR3 coding sequence is TGTGCCACCAGCAGAGATCGAGGGGCGGGGTGGGCCTACAATGAGCAGTTCTTC.

This clonotype was seen more than once but under ten times. This rearrangement joins TRBV7-9 to TRBJ1-6; 8 bases are a match to TRBD1. The CDR3 contains 13 residues. The trim removed 11 bases at V and 7 bases at J, leaving 7 bases unmatched. CDR1 is SEHNR and CDR2 is FQNEAQ in the germline V gene (reference sequence). CDR3 loop: CAGQGQENSPLHF. CDR3 sequence (DNA): TGTGCCGGCCAGGGACAGGAGAATTCACCCCTCCACTTT.

This clonotype occurred many times. This chain joins TRBV21-1 and TRBJ2-5; the table's TRBD1 call for D was not verified on the DNA. TRBV21-1 is noted as a pseudogene. The length of the CDR3 is 18 residues. The CDR3, as DNA: TGTGCCAGCAGCAAAGCGGCTAAACAGGGGATGAACCAAGAGACCCAGTACTTC. This encodes CASSKAAKQGMNQETQYF.

This clonotype was counted a few times. This chain joins TRBV20-1 and TRBJ1-5; possibly TRBD1 for D (5 bases). Looked up from germline, CDR1 is DFQATT and CDR2 is SNEGSKA (reference sequence). V was clipped by 0 bases and J by 1 base, with 13 bases between them. CDR3 length equals 16 residues. CDR3 loop: CSARDPARDSNQPQHF. The CDR3 bases are TGCAGTGCTAGAGATCCGGCCAGGGACAGCAATCAGCCCCAGCATTTT.

There are a few counts of this clonotype. Here the CDR3 reads CASRGLASADTQYF. The CDR3 coding sequence is TGTGCCAGCAGGGGACTAGCGTCCGCAGATACGCAGTATTTT. The chain joins TRBV2 to TRBJ2-3; 10 bases line up with TRBD2. Germline V lookup: CDR1 SNHLY, CDR2 FYNNEI. The CDR3 runs to 14 residues. V lost 6 bases, J lost 4 bases, and 4 bases stayed unmatched.

In this sample, this clonotype turned up a few times. The chain couples TRBV2 to TRBJ2-1; 13 bases are a match to TRBD2. Germline V lookup: CDR1 SNHLY, CDR2 FYNNEI. The CDR3 spans 15 residues. V lost 7 bases and J lost 10; bases outside the gene matches: 10. The CDR3 spells CASTSGTSGEGEQFF. CDR3 coding DNA: TGTGCCAGCACCTCCGGGACTAGCGGGGAAGGCGAGCAGTTCTTC.

The sample holds a few counts of this clonotype. The chain couples TRBV15 to TRBJ2-3; the D is unclear. V was pared by 0 bases and J by 3 bases, with 4 bases between. CDR1 and CDR2 (germline): LNHNV, YYDKDF (reference sequence). CDR3 size: 13 residues. CDR3 DNA sequence: TGTGCCACCAGCAGAGACAAGACAGATACGCAGTATTTT. Translation: CATSRDKTDTQYF.

In this sample, this clonotype turned up many times. The rearrangement links TRBV28 to TRBJ2-5; TRBD1 matches 11 bases. This CDR3 is 14 amino acids long. The junction had 4 bases not matched to a gene; V was cut back by 4 bases and J by 6 bases. Germline CDR1 MDHEN, CDR2 SYDVKM. As DNA, the CDR3 is TGTGCCAGCAGTTCCGGACAGGGGGCGAAGACCCAGTACTTC. Protein: CASSSGQGAKTQYF.

In its sample, this clonotype was seen a few times. The V and J genes are TRBV20-1 and TRBJ2-5; 7 bases match TRBD2. V was pared by 3 bases and J by 4 bases, with 14 bases of the junction left unmatched. CDR1 and CDR2 (germline): DFQATT, SNEGSKA (reference sequence). The CDR3 runs to 16 residues. In nucleotides, the CDR3 is TGCAGTGCTAGCCCCCTCGCCGCGGGAGTGGTAGAGACCCAGTACTTC. Its translation: CSASPLAAGVVETQYF.

This clonotype was counted at least ten times. The chain uses TRBV4-2 and TRBJ2-1, with TRBD2 identical over 8 bases. This CDR3 contains 15 residues. Trimming at V came to 1 base and at J to 7 bases, leaving 6 bases not matched to a gene. Germline loops: CDR1 LGHNA, CDR2 YNFKEQ. The CDR3 spells CASSQGAGGRNEQFF. In DNA form, the CDR3 reads TGTGCCAGCAGCCAAGGTGCGGGAGGTCGAAATGAGCAGTTCTTC.

This clonotype was detected only a few times. The chain recombines TRBV5-1 with TRBJ1-4; D might be TRBD1 (5 bases). V was trimmed by 3 bases and J by 8 bases, leaving 23 bases between them. Germline CDR1 SGHRS, CDR2 YFSETQ. This CDR3 has 17 residues. CDR3 DNA: TGCGCCAGCAGCTCACCAGGGATGGGCGTCAGTCGAGAAAAACTGTTTTTT. The encoded protein is CASSSPGMGVSREKLFF.

This sequence joins TRBV6-1 and TRBJ1-2; 9 bases fit TRBD1. Germline loops: CDR1 MNHNS, CDR2 SASEGT. This CDR3 comprises 16 residues. V lost 6 bases to trimming and J lost 8 bases; unmatched junction nucleotides: 16. The CDR3 sequence: CASSNDRGAMVGGYTF. The CDR3 DNA reads as TGTGCCAGCAGCAACGACAGGGGGGCGATGGTTGGCGGCTACACCTTC.

This sequence joins TRBV12-3 or TRBV12-4 and TRBJ2-7; D gene uncertain. There are 14 residues in the CDR3. Between the trimmed V and J ends, which lost 6 bases and 5 bases, there was a span of 17 bases. The CDR3 reads CASSKGLQVDEQYF. The CDR3 DNA sequence: TGTGCCAGCAGCAAAGGTCTCCAGGTGGACGAGCAGTACTTC.

The rearrangement links TRBV11-1 to TRBJ2-3, with D unresolved. This CDR3 is built from 12 residues. Trimming pared 1 base from V and 6 bases from J, leaving 5 bases between. CDR1 is SGHAT, CDR2 FQDESV, per germline (reference sequence). Written as DNA, the CDR3 is TGTGCCAGCAGCTTAGATATGGATACGCAGTATTTT. Translated, it gives CASSLDMDTQYF.

V gene TRBV20-1 combines with J gene TRBJ1-5; D is possibly TRBD1 (5 bases). Looked up from germline, CDR1 is DFQATT and CDR2 is SNEGSKA (reference sequence). The CDR3 has 14 amino acids. Trimming shortened V by 4 bases and J by 0 bases, and 10 bases separated the two germline ends. The CDR3 DNA reads TGCAGTGCTAACGTCCAGGGTAGCAATCAGCCCCAGCATTTT. Amino acids: CSANVQGSNQPQHF.

This clonotype was recorded a few times. The chain links TRBV6-1 to TRBJ1-1; D is ambiguous. Trimming removed 5 bases from V and 0 bases from J, with 13 bases in between. CDR1 MNHNS and CDR2 SASEGT come from the germline V gene. This CDR3 is built from 15 residues. In DNA form, the CDR3 reads TGTGCCAGCAGTAGGGCCCGCTCAATGAACACTGAAGCTTTCTTT. It yields the protein CASSRARSMNTEAFF.

This clonotype has just one count. The genes are TRBV5-6 and TRBJ1-1; TRBD1 is a possible D gene (6 bases). The CDR3 is 17 residues long. Germline V gene lookup returns CDR1 SGHDT and CDR2 YYEEEE. Trimming removed 2 bases from V and 1 base from J, with 18 bases in between. The CDR3 DNA reads as TGTGCCAGCAGCTTTAGTGTGTATCTGGACAGGAACACTGAAGCTTTCTTT. Encoded protein: CASSFSVYLDRNTEAFF.

Only a few counts were recorded for this clonotype. The chain links TRBV7-2 to TRBJ2-7; D not resolved. Trimming removed 5 bases at V and 2 bases at J, with 13 bases between. The CDR3 is 14 residues long. Per the germline V gene, CDR1 is SGHTA and CDR2 is FQGNSA. The CDR3 region is CASSPRRETYEQYF. CDR3 nucleotides: TGTGCCAGCAGCCCGAGACGAGAAACCTACGAGCAGTACTTC.

This clonotype was counted many times. The rearrangement links TRBV5-1 to TRBJ2-3, with unresolved D. The germline gives CDR1 SGHRS, CDR2 YFSETQ. V gave up 0 bases and J gave up 4 bases, with 9 bases separating them. The CDR3 has 14 amino acids. CDR3 region: CASSLGQESDTQYF. In nucleotides, the CDR3 is TGCGCCAGCAGCTTGGGGCAGGAGTCAGATACGCAGTATTTT.